One and the same sample provided the 27 T cell receptor beta chains below, sequenced in a study of cytomegalovirus exposure and HLA in healthy donors. 60 Vbeta and 13 Jbeta primers were used in PCR. Sequencing used immunoSEQ multiplex PCR; TCRdb keeps in-frame clones, though not all of them. The sample contains hundreds of thousands of clones, around 76% of which appear only once. Sequencing was performed on PBMCs. The receptors shown here come from a man between 18 and 35 years old in good health and CMV-seronegative.

The rearrangement links TRBV5-1 to TRBJ2-3; D is perhaps TRBD2 (5 bases). The CDR3 is made up of 17 amino acids. CDR1 is SGHRS, CDR2 YFSETQ, per germline. Trimming cost V 2 bases and J 0 bases, with 16 bases left between them. CDR3 in amino acids: CASSFPGLAASTDTQYF. The CDR3 DNA follows: TGCGCCAGCAGCTTCCCCGGACTCGCGGCTAGCACAGATACGCAGTATTTT.

The chain combines TRBV27 with TRBJ2-1, with 11 positions matching TRBD2. Germline values: CDR1 MNHEY, CDR2 SMNVEV (reference sequence). V was clipped by 1 base and J by 4 bases; unmatched bases: 9. The CDR3 runs 18 residues. The CDR3, as DNA: TGTGCCAGCAGTTTATGGGTTGGGGCTAGCGGGAGGTACAATGAGCAGTTCTTC. This encodes CASSLWVGASGRYNEQFF.

V usage is TRBV19 and J usage is TRBJ2-7; the match to TRBD1 covers 7 bases. The J segment lost 1 base and the V segment lost 9 bases, leaving 6 bases of the junction unmatched. The V gene's germline CDR1 is LNHDA and CDR2 SQIVND (reference sequence). CDR3 length equals 13 residues. The chain's CDR3 is CASAGGRSYEQYF. The CDR3 DNA reads TGTGCCAGCGCAGGGGGACGATCCTACGAGCAGTACTTC.

The chain has TRBV10-3 and TRBJ2-7; 11 bases agree with TRBD2. V lost 10 bases and J lost 4; bases outside the gene matches: 12. Per the germline V gene, CDR1 is ENHRY and CDR2 is SYGVKD. The CDR3 length is 15 residues. CDR3 region: CATQALAGVVYEQYF. CDR3 sequence (DNA): TGTGCCACGCAAGCACTAGCGGGAGTAGTGTACGAGCAGTACTTC.

V is TRBV18 and J is TRBJ2-7; a weak D match, TRBD1 (6 bases). Between the trimmed V and J ends, which lost 6 bases and 3 bases, there was a span of 18 bases. This CDR3 region has 15 residues. Germline CDR1 KGHSH, CDR2 LQKENI. The CDR3 reads CASSPPGTQFYEQYF. CDR3 coding DNA: TGTGCCAGCTCCCCTCCCGGGACACAATTCTACGAGCAGTACTTC.

This clone appeared a few times. The chain combines TRBV2 with TRBJ2-1; D perhaps matches TRBD1 (6 bases). V was cut by 6 bases and J by 9 bases, with 15 bases left in between. This CDR3 spans 13 amino acids. Germline lookup yields CDR1 SNHLY and CDR2 FYNNEI. The CDR3 bases are TGTGCCAGCAGCGACACAACAGGGACTGAGCAGTTCTTC. Residues: CASSDTTGTEQFF.

The chain joins TRBV7-9 to TRBJ2-1; 11 bases align to TRBD2. V dropped 5 bases and J dropped 5; count of bases not matched to a gene: 8. The CDR3 contains 16 residues. Germline loops: CDR1 SEHNR, CDR2 FQNEAQ (reference sequence). CDR3 region: CASSGQRLAGNNEQFF. The DNA for the CDR3 is TGTGCCAGCAGCGGACAACGACTAGCGGGGAACAATGAGCAGTTCTTC.

The chain combines TRBV30 with TRBJ2-2, with D unresolved. This CDR3 is 12 amino acids long. The ends were cut back, 2 bases at V and 4 bases at J, with 5 bases in the middle. The V gene's germline CDR1 is GTSNPN and CDR2 SVGIG (reference sequence). CDR3 residues: CAWSSGTGELFF. The CDR3, as DNA: TGTGCCTGGAGTTCCGGCACCGGGGAGCTGTTTTTT.

The CDR3 reads CASSIDPQGAAGANVLTF. In nucleotides, the CDR3 is TGTGCCAGTAGTATAGACCCACAGGGGGCAGCTGGGGCCAACGTCCTGACTTTC. The chain is built from TRBV19 and TRBJ2-6; 9 nucleotides agree with TRBD1. Losses at the gene ends were 0 bases for V and 2 bases for J; bases not matched to a gene: 5. Germline V gene data show CDR1 as LNHDA and CDR2 as SQIVND (reference sequence). CDR3 size: 18 residues.

The CDR3 spells CASTTSGRYNEQFF. In DNA, the CDR3 is TGTGCCAGCACCACTAGCGGGAGGTACAATGAGCAGTTCTTC. The chain recombines TRBV7-9 with TRBJ2-1, with 12 bases lining up with TRBD2. CDR1 and CDR2 (germline): SEHNR, FQNEAQ (reference sequence). Trimming removed 7 bases from V and 4 bases from J; junction bases left unmatched: 2. The CDR3 spans 14 residues.

J is TRBJ1-1 and V is TRBV6-1; no firm D call. V dropped 4 bases and J dropped 3 bases, with 12 bases sitting between them. Germline values: CDR1 MNHNS, CDR2 SASEGT. The CDR3 contains 14 residues. The CDR3: CASSATPADTEAFF. The CDR3 DNA follows: TGTGCCAGCAGTGCCACCCCTGCGGACACTGAAGCTTTCTTT.

This clone was seen a few times. The chain uses TRBV14 and TRBJ2-1; D perhaps matches TRBD1 (6 bases). The CDR3 runs to 13 residues. Germline V gives CDR1 SGHDN, CDR2 FVKESK. The V gene lost 4 bases and the J gene lost 16 bases, with 20 bases spanning the gap. The CDR3 is CASSRYGQSSVFF. The CDR3 nucleotides read TGTGCCAGCAGCCGTTACGGACAGAGCTCCGTTTTCTTC.

V is TRBV28 and J is TRBJ2-7; D might be TRBD1 (6 bases). This CDR3 is built from 14 residues. Trimming cost V 5 bases and J 0 bases, with 11 bases left between them. Per germline, CDR1 MDHEN and CDR2 SYDVKM. CDR3 protein: CASSDTGSSYEQYF. The CDR3 region has the DNA TGTGCCAGCAGTGATACAGGGAGCTCCTACGAGCAGTACTTC.

This clone was recorded once. The J gene is TRBJ2-1, the V gene TRBV6-6; D is perhaps TRBD2 (5 bases). The CDR3 contains 13 residues. Trimming removed 2 bases from V and 10 bases from J, with 12 bases in between. In germline, CDR1 is MNHNY, CDR2 SVGAGI (reference sequence). The CDR3 sequence: CASSYRGPGEQFF. CDR3 sequence (DNA): TGTGCCAGCAGTTACCGCGGGCCGGGGGAGCAGTTCTTC.

The chain joins TRBV2 to TRBJ2-1; 7 nucleotides line up with TRBD1. From germline, CDR1 is SNHLY and CDR2 FYNNEI. This CDR3 spans 11 amino acids. J lost 8 bases, V lost 7 bases, and 2 bases had no gene match. The CDR3 DNA follows: TGTGCCAGCAAGAGGGGGCATGAGCAGTTCTTC. Amino acids: CASKRGHEQFF.

The genes are TRBV5-4 and TRBJ2-1; D possibly corresponds to TRBD2 (6 bases). Trimming shortened V by 5 bases and J by 0 bases, and 15 bases separated the two germline ends. Germline CDR1 is SGHNT and CDR2 is YYREEE (reference sequence). The CDR3 totals 16 residues. DNA of the CDR3: TGTGCCAGCAGAGGAGGAGGGAGATCCTCCTACAATGAGCAGTTCTTC. Protein: CASRGGGRSSYNEQFF. The whole variable domain, remainder taken from reference TRBV5-4 and TRBJ2-1, is ETGVTQSPTHLIKTRGQQVTLRCSSQSGHNTVSWYQQALGQGPQFIFQYYREEENGRGNFPPRFSGLQFPNYSSELNVNALELDDSALYLCASRGGGRSSYNEQFFGPGTRLTVL.

This clone has just a few counts. The chain links TRBV28 to TRBJ2-7; tentative D call: TRBD2 (5 bases). This CDR3 comprises 14 residues. Germline CDR1 is MDHEN and CDR2 is SYDVKM. Trimming stripped 1 base from V and 5 bases from J, with 12 bases between. The DNA for the CDR3 is TGTGCCAGCAGTTTATTCGAGCGGATTAACGAGCAGTACTTC. Encoded protein: CASSLFERINEQYF.

The rearrangement uses TRBV5-1 and TRBJ2-7; 8 bases line up with TRBD2. This CDR3 is built from 15 residues. Unmatched junction bases numbered 4, after V lost 0 bases and J lost 2 bases. The V gene's germline CDR1 is SGHRS and CDR2 YFSETQ. The chain's CDR3 is CASSLERETPYEQYF. The CDR3 coding sequence is TGCGCCAGCAGCTTGGAGCGGGAGACCCCCTACGAGCAGTACTTC.

The CDR3: CASSELGLQTYGYTF. The CDR3 DNA reads TGTGCCAGCAGTGAATTGGGGCTACAAACCTATGGCTACACCTTC. The rearrangement uses TRBV25-1 and TRBJ1-2, with D possibly matching TRBD1 (5 bases). Germline CDR1 reads MGHDK; CDR2 reads SYGVNS. V lost 1 base to trimming and J lost 4 bases, with 13 bases between them. CDR3 length equals 15 residues.

This sequence joins TRBV7-9 and TRBJ2-1, with 13 bases identical to TRBD2. The ends lost 1 base at V and 5 bases at J; junction bases unmatched: 5. Germline V gene data show CDR1 as SEHNR and CDR2 as FQNEAQ (reference sequence). The CDR3 has 17 amino acids. CDR3 sequence reads: CASSLDGTSGKNNEQFF. In nucleotides, the CDR3 is TGTGCCAGCAGCTTAGACGGGACTAGCGGGAAAAACAATGAGCAGTTCTTC.

In its sample, this clone was seen a few times. V and J are TRBV9 and TRBJ1-2, with D unresolved. The ends were cut back, 2 bases at V and 4 bases at J, with 9 bases in the middle. The CDR3 extends over 13 amino acids. Germline CDR1 reads SGDLS; CDR2 reads YYNGEE. The CDR3 DNA sequence: TGTGCCAGCAGCGTTGGACTTGCCTATGGCTACACCTTC. As protein: CASSVGLAYGYTF.

The chain is built from TRBV5-6 and TRBJ1-1; 11 positions agree with TRBD1. This CDR3 has 18 residues. The trim removed 3 bases at V and 5 bases at J, leaving 15 bases unmatched. The germline V gene encodes CDR1 SGHDT and CDR2 YYEEEE. This chain's CDR3 is CASSSVFRTGGAGTEAFF. CDR3 bases: TGTGCCAGCAGCTCAGTGTTCAGGACAGGGGGCGCGGGGACTGAAGCTTTCTTT.

J is TRBJ1-2 and V is TRBV19; 7 nucleotides line up with TRBD1. From germline, CDR1 is LNHDA and CDR2 SQIVND (reference sequence). The CDR3 has 14 residues. V shed 6 bases and J 6 bases; nucleotides not matched to a gene: 10. DNA for the CDR3: TGTGCCAGTAGCTCTTCGGACAGGTACGATGGCTACACCTTC. Translated, it gives CASSSSDRYDGYTF.

V usage is TRBV29-1 and J usage is TRBJ2-7; maybe TRBD1 (5 bases). This CDR3 spans 12 amino acids. Germline loops: CDR1 SQVTM, CDR2 ANQGSEA. Between the trimmed V and J ends, which lost 1 base and 3 bases, there was a span of 7 bases. CDR3 amino acids: CSVEAGNYEQYF. DNA of the CDR3: TGCAGCGTTGAAGCAGGGAACTACGAGCAGTACTTC.

The chain has TRBV2 and TRBJ2-7; 9 bases are shared with TRBD1. The junction had 9 bases not matched to a gene; V was cut back by 4 bases and J by 2 bases. The CDR3 consists of 16 residues. Germline V gives CDR1 SNHLY, CDR2 FYNNEI. CDR3 coding DNA: TGTGCCAGCAGTGGGGTCCTCGGGACAGGGCCCTACGAGCAGTACTTC. This translates into CASSGVLGTGPYEQYF.

CDR3 in DNA: TGTGCCAGCAGCTCGGGACAGGGGACTGAAGCTTTCTTT. Translation: CASSSGQGTEAFF. This chain joins TRBV7-8 and TRBJ1-1, with TRBD1 identical over 10 bases. The ends lost 4 bases at V and 5 bases at J; junction bases unmatched: 1. Looked up from germline, CDR1 is SGHVS and CDR2 is FQNEAQ. CDR3 size: 13 residues.

The chain employs TRBV19 and TRBJ2-1; weak D call: TRBD1 (5 bases). This CDR3 is built from 16 residues. Germline V gene sequence: CDR1 LNHDA, CDR2 SQIVND (reference sequence). V was trimmed by 3 bases and J by 5 bases, leaving 17 bases between them. This CDR3 is CASSILGAGRNNEQFF. The CDR3 bases are TGTGCCAGTAGTATTTTAGGGGCCGGAAGGAACAATGAGCAGTTCTTC. The whole variable domain, filled in from reference TRBV19 and TRBJ2-1, reads DGGITQSPKYLFRKEGQNVTLSCEQNLNHDAMYWYRQDPGQGLRLIYYSQIVNDFQKGDIAEGYSVSREKKESFPLTVTSAQKNPTAFYLCASSILGAGRNNEQFFGPGTRLTVL.